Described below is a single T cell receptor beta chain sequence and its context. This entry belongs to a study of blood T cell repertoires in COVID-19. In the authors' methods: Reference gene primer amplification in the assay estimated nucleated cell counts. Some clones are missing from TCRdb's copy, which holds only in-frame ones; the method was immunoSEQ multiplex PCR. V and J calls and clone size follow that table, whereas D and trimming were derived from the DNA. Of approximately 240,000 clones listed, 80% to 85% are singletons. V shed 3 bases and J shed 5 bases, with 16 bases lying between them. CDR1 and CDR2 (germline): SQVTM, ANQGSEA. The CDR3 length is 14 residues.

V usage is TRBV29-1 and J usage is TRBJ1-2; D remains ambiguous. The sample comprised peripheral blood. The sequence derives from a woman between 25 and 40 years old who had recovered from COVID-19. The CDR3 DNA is TGCAGCGTTGATTACGGACTTGGGCGATATGGCTACACCTTC. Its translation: CSVDYGLGRYGYTF. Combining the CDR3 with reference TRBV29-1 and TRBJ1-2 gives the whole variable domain SAVISQKPSRDICQRGTSLTIQCQVDSQVTMMFWYRQQPGQSLTLIATANQGSEATYESGFVIDKFPISRPNLTFSTLTVSNMSPEDSSIYLCSVDYGLGRYGYTFGSGTRLTVV.